This TCR beta chain originates from a study of blood T cell repertoires in COVID-19. Study-level background: From the United States, Italy and Spain came samples of acute and convalescent COVID-19.

The CDR3 totals 13 residues. With 1 base clipped from V and 7 bases from J, the junction kept 0 bases outside the gene matches. Germline V CDR1 and CDR2: KGHSH, LQKENI. Data came from immunoSEQ multiplex PCR; TCRdb stores just in-frame clones and leaves some out. Of 250,000 to 350,000 clones listed, around 88% are singletons. The sample comprised peripheral blood. This rearrangement joins TRBV18 to TRBJ1-2; 10 positions agree with TRBD1. The sequence was obtained from a woman under 40 who had recovered from COVID-19. CDR3 loop: CASSPRTGGGYTF. CDR3 DNA: TGTGCCAGCTCACCACGGACAGGGGGTGGCTACACCTTC.